Listed below are T cell receptor beta chains from one sample, sequenced in a study of shared clonotypes between healthy human individuals. Generated by immunoSEQ multiplex PCR, the TCRdb table keeps only in-frame clones and is missing some. The data show approximately 1,000,000 clones, approximately 80% seen once. The sequencing sample was made of memory CD4+ T cells from PBMCs. The receptors derive from a man aged 18 to 30 in good health. Some clones in this sample may be carry-over from other donors' samples. The CDR3 runs from the conserved cysteine through the conserved F or W. A D gene is named only where the DNA matches it firmly. Clone size is shown for a subset of rows, as once, few, many or a class of expanded clone.

D gene: NA; clone size: NA; J gene: TRBJ2-4; V gene: TRBV28; CDR3 DNA: TGTGCCAGCAGTTTGTTTCAGTCCATCCACGGGTTGCCCAAAAACATTCAGTACTTC; CDR3 protein: CASSLFQSIHGLPKNIQYF
D gene: NA; clone size: few; J gene: TRBJ1-1; V gene: TRBV29-1; CDR3 DNA: TGCAGCGGCGGTGAGGGGAACACTGAAGCTTTCTTT; CDR3 protein: CSGGEGNTEAFF
D gene: NA; clone size: NA; J gene: TRBJ2-7; V gene: TRBV27; CDR3 DNA: TGTGCCAGCAGCGTGGGGACAACCGCTACCTACGAGCAGTACTTC; CDR3 protein: CASSVGTTATYEQYF
D gene: NA; clone size: NA; J gene: TRBJ2-1; V gene: TRBV25-1; CDR3 DNA: TGTGCCAGCAGGAGACTCGGTTCTAACAATGAGCAGTTCTTC; CDR3 protein: CASRRLGSNNEQFF
D gene: NA; clone size: NA; J gene: TRBJ1-2; V gene: TRBV28; CDR3 DNA: TGTGCCAGCTCTCCCCGGGGCAACCGTAACTATGGCTACACCTTC; CDR3 protein: CASSPRGNRNYGYTF
D gene: NA; clone size: NA; J gene: TRBJ1-1; V gene: TRBV6-1; CDR3 DNA: TGTGCCAGCAGTGAGCGACAGGCAGGGAGGACTGAAGCTTTCTTT; CDR3 protein: CASSERQAGRTEAFF
D gene: NA; clone size: NA; J gene: TRBJ2-1; V gene: TRBV13; CDR3 DNA: TGTGCCAGCAGTCCTAGACAGAAGTCCTACAATGAGCAGTTCTTC; CDR3 protein: CASSPRQKSYNEQFF
D gene: NA; clone size: NA; J gene: TRBJ2-2; V gene: TRBV6-1; CDR3 DNA: TGTGCCAGCAGTGAAGTTGGGGGGTACACCGGGGAGCTGTTTTTT; CDR3 protein: CASSEVGGYTGELFF
D gene: NA; clone size: few; J gene: TRBJ1-1; V gene: TRBV30; CDR3 DNA: TGTGCCTGGAGTGTACGAGGGGCGAGCAACACTGAAGCTTTCTTT; CDR3 protein: CAWSVRGASNTEAFF
D gene: NA; clone size: once; J gene: TRBJ2-5; V gene: TRBV28; CDR3 DNA: TGTGCCAGCCAGATCAGGAAGGAGACCCAGTACTTC; CDR3 protein: CASQIRKETQYF
D gene: NA; clone size: once; J gene: TRBJ2-7; V gene: TRBV5-1; CDR3 DNA: TGCGCCAGCAGCTTGGATTCGTCAGGGTCCCCCTCCGAGCAGTACTTC; CDR3 protein: CASSLDSSGSPSEQYF